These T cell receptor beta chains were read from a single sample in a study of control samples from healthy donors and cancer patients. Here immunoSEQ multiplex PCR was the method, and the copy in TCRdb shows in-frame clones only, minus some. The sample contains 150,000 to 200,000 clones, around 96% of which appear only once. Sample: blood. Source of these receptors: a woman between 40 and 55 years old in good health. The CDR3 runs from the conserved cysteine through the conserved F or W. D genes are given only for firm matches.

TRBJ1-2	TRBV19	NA	CASSETGDNYGYTF
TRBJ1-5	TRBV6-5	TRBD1	CAGGQGLIQPQHF
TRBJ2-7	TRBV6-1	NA	CASSEQGYEQYF
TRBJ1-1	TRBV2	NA	CASCRGVNTEAFF
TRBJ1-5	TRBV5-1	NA	CASSPGAGLKPQHF
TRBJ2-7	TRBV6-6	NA	CASSPSYYEQYF
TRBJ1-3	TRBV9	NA	CASSKERGSGNTIYF
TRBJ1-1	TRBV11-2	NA	CASSLALGNTEAFF
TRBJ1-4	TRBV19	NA	CASSPYQQGWEKLFF
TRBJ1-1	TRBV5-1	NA	CASSNQQGANTEAFF
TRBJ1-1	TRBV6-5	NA	CASRSDGKNTEAFF
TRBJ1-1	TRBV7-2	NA	CASSPDRGNTEAFF
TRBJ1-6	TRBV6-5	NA	CASSYSKQSNSPLHF
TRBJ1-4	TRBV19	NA	CASSIRAPEKLFF
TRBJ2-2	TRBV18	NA	CASSPVWDTGELFF
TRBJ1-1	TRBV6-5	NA	CASSFGGTEAFF
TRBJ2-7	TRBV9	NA	CASSAGGATYEQYF
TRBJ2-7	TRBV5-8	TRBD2	CASSLVFGGTTYEQYF
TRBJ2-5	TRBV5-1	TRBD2	CASSILAGGEETQYF
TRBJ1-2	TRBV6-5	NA	CASRATRAYGYTF
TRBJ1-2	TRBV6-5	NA	CASRGNYGYTF
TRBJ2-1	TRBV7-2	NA	CASSFVGGQNEQFF
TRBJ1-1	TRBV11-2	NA	CASSRQRTEAFF
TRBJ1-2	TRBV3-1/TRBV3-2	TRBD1	CASSQVGRGQDGYTF
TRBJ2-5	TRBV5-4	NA	CASSLVGVHQETQYF
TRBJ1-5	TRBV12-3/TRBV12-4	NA	CASRGQGNQPQHF